The rows below give T cell receptor beta chains drawn from one sample of a study of spatial heterogeneity in lung cancer. TCRdb ran MiXCR on the 5' RACE reads and lists one entry per CDR3 protein. The sample carries some 5,100 distinct CDR3 sequences, around 6.7% recorded once. The source material was lung tumor tissue, sampled at surgery. The receptors shown here come from a male donor with early-stage non-small cell lung cancer. Each CDR3 is given with its conserved first and last residue. Each record gives: V gene, J gene, CDR3 protein.

TRBV4-3,TRBJ1-2,CASNQSGQSNYGYTF
TRBV29-1,TRBJ2-5,CSVSLTETQYF
TRBV7-6,TRBJ2-5,CASSPVSREGRKYF
TRBV5-1,TRBJ2-1,CASRRTSNDEQFF
TRBV7-9,TRBJ1-2,CASSRGTVADYTF
TRBV7-9,TRBJ2-7,CASSFFPRSPYEQYF
TRBV10-3,TRBJ1-5,CAISGNSNQPQHF
TRBV5-4,TRBJ2-7,CASSLAASEREQYF
TRBV6-2/TRBV6-3,TRBJ2-7,CASSYNPETTGYF
TRBV20-1,TRBJ2-3,CSAPGSSADTQYF
TRBV7-7,TRBJ2-1,CASSWGQNNEQFF
TRBV12-3/TRBV12-4,TRBJ2-3,CASSPWTSGRNTQYF
TRBV28,TRBJ2-2,CASTYQGEYTGELFF
TRBV7-9,TRBJ2-7,CASSPKGGFREQYF
TRBV20-1,TRBJ2-5,CSASPFVGGKETQYF
TRBV7-3,TRBJ2-3,CASSLGVGTTDTQYF
TRBV12-3/TRBV12-4,TRBJ2-7,CASSLAGRPYSYEQYF
TRBV4-1,TRBJ2-7,CASSQGPGTAYEQYF
TRBV18,TRBJ2-7,CASSPGSRGQNYEQYF
TRBV10-3,TRBJ2-7,CAISYRDANYEQYF
TRBV5-1,TRBJ1-1,CASSLRFGNTEAFF
TRBV7-3,TRBJ1-2,CASSLGQSIGGYTF
TRBV4-2,TRBJ2-1,CASSQDLSRGLYNEQFF
TRBV5-8,TRBJ1-1,CASSRTGDTEAFF
TRBV11-3,TRBJ2-1,CASSPDRSNEQFF
TRBV29-1,TRBJ1-1,CSVLQGRAEAFF
TRBV7-9,TRBJ2-7,CASSFEGQSYEQYF
TRBV28,TRBJ2-3,CASSLGLAGAKQYF
TRBV4-3,TRBJ2-7,CASSHINSPIYEQYF
TRBV7-9,TRBJ2-3,CAGASRKNTDTQYF
TRBV10-3,TRBJ1-5,CAISEFQGSGQPQHF
TRBV2,TRBJ1-2,CASSETRTSGGAYGYTF
TRBV19,TRBJ2-7,CASRKTGRSYEQYF
TRBV18,TRBJ2-5,CASSPPTRGETQYF
TRBV10-2,TRBJ2-2,CASKRGTGELFF